The subject of this entry is one TCR beta chain. What it binds is unknown. The germline CDR1 and CDR2 sequences are SGHDT and YYEEEE. Trimming removed 3 bases at V and 3 bases at J, with 13 bases between. CDR3 length equals 14 residues. This entry comes from a study of shared clonotypes between healthy human individuals. Study summary: The cohort had a couple of women and a few men, ages 18 to 49. General study findings and limits: The four-donor shared clonotypes exceeded non-shared clonotypes in generation probability, with non-shared ones scoring lower.

TCRdb keeps only in-frame clones here, not all; method: immunoSEQ multiplex PCR. The table has about 2,500,000 clones, more than 90% seen once. The TCR comes from a man younger than 30 in good health. The genes are TRBV5-6 and TRBJ2-7; D is uncertain. The sequencing input was naive CD4+ T cells sorted from blood. This sample's subset: CD45RA+ positively selected. This CDR3 is CASSSWGQSYEQYF. CDR3 in DNA: TGTGCCAGCAGCTCCTGGGGTCAGAGCTACGAGCAGTACTTC.